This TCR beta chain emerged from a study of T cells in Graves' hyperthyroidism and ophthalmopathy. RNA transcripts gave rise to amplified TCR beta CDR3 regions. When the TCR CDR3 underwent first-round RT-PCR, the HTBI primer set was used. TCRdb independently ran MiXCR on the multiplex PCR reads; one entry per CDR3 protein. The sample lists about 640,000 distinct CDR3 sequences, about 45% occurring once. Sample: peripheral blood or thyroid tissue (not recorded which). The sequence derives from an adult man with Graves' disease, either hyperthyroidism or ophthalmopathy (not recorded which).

This CDR3 reads CSARSGGASETQYF. The CDR3 DNA sequence: TGCAGTGCTAGGTCAGGGGGCGCGTCCGAGACCCAGTACTTC. This chain uses TRBV20-1 with TRBJ2-5; 8 bases are shared with TRBD1. The trim removed 3 bases at V and 5 bases at J, leaving 8 bases unmatched. The V gene's germline CDR1 is DFQATT and CDR2 SNEGSKA (reference sequence). The CDR3 is 14 amino acids.